This record concerns one T cell receptor (beta chain) sequence. Antigen specificity is unknown. A second about 7 to 11 cycle PCR used barcoded and J-beta primers. MiXCR, applied by TCRdb to the 5' RACE reads, yields one record per CDR3 protein. Found here are 2 million or so distinct CDR3 sequences, roughly 50% of them singletons; the top ten hold roughly 2.1%. These data belong to a study of blood T cells in healthy people across ages. Findings and caveats of the study: What prevented conclusive comparison of naive and antigen-experienced cells was that PBMCs were unsorted.

V lost 2 bases to trimming and J lost 13 bases, with 15 bases between them. Germline CDR1 reads MNHEY; CDR2 reads SVGEGT. This CDR3 contains 13 residues. This TCR came from a woman aged 40-49 years in good health. Material: blood. The chain uses TRBV6-2 or TRBV6-3 and TRBJ2-4, with D perhaps TRBD2 (5 bases). This chain's CDR3 is CASSYRETWEQYF. The CDR3 DNA reads TGTGCCAGCAGTTACAGGGAAACGTGGGAGCAGTACTTC.